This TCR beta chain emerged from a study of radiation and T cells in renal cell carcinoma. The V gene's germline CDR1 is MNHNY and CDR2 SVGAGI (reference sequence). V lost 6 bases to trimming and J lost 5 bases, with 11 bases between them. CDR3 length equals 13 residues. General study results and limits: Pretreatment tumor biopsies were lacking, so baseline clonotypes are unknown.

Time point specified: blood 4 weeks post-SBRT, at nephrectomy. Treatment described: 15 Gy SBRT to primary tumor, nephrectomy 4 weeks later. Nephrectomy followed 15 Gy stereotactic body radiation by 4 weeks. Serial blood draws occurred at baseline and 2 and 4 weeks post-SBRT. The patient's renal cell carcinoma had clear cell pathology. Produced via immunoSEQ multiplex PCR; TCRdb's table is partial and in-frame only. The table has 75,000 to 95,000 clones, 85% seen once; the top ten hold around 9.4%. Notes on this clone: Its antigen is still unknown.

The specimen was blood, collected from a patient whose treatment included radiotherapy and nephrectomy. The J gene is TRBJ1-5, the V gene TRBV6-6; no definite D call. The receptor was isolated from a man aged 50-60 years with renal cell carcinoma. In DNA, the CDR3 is TGTGCCAGCAGCTCTTCGCTCGATCAGCCCCAGCATTTT. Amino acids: CASSSSLDQPQHF.